These T cell receptor beta chains were read from a single sample in a study of CD8 T cells in Susac syndrome. TCRdb reprocessed the immunoSEQ multiplex PCR reads with MiXCR, giving one entry per CDR3 protein. The sample lists roughly 52,000 distinct CDR3 sequences; approximately 95% were seen once. Input material: CD8+ T cells from PBMCs. These receptors were obtained from a human donor with Susac syndrome. Both conserved end residues are part of each CDR3. The D gene is left open where the match is weak. Clone size is shown for a subset of rows, as once, few, many or a class of expanded clone.

.	TRBJ2-3	TRBV10-3	TRBD1	TGTGCCATCAGGACAGGGGTCACAGATACGCAGTATTTT	CAIRTGVTDTQYF
.	TRBJ1-3	TRBV15	.	TGTGCCACGATGAATGGAAACACCATATATTTT	CATMNGNTIYF
.	TRBJ2-1	TRBV7-9	.	TGTGCCAGCAGCTTTAACAATGAGCAGTTCTTC	CASSFNNEQFF
.	TRBJ1-1	TRBV4-2	TRBD1	TGTGCCAGCAGCCAGGGACAGGAGGTGGGTGGAGCTTTCTTT	CASSQGQEVGGAFF
.	TRBJ2-3	TRBV18	TRBD1	TGTGCCAGCTCACCACGCGGACAGGGGACAGATACGCAGTATTTT	CASSPRGQGTDTQYF
.	TRBJ1-5	TRBV10-3	TRBD1	TGTGCCATCAGTGAGACGGGACAGGGGATAGAACCCCAGCATTTT	CAISETGQGIEPQHF
.	TRBJ1-1	TRBV19	TRBD1	TGTGCCAGTAGTATCAGGGGGGTCACTGAAGCTATCTTT	CASSIRGVTEAIF
.	TRBJ2-7	TRBV9	TRBD1	TGTGCCAGCAGCGCCACCGGGACAGGGTCCTACGAGCAGTACTTC	CASSATGTGSYEQYF
.	TRBJ1-2	TRBV19	TRBD1	TGTGCCAGTAGTATAACCGGGACAGGGGGATATGGCTACACCTTC	CASSITGTGGYGYTF
.	TRBJ1-5	TRBV28	.	TGTGCCAGCAGTCTCAGGGGTAGAACTCAGCCCCAGCATTTT	CASSLRGRTQPQHF
.	TRBJ1-2	TRBV6-5	.	TGTGCCAGCAGTTACTCGAGACAGAAGGGCTACACCTTC	CASSYSRQKGYTF
.	TRBJ1-6	TRBV14	.	TGTGCCAGCAGCCAAGATCATAGTAATTCACCCCTCCACTTT	CASSQDHSNSPLHF
.	TRBJ2-3	TRBV6-1	.	TGTGCCAGCAGTGAAGTGGCGGGGAGAGATACGCAGTATTTT	CASSEVAGRDTQYF
once	TRBJ2-1	TRBV28	TRBD2	TGTGCCAGCAGTCTGGTAGCGGGGGGCAATGAGCAGTTCTTC	CASSLVAGGNEQFF
.	TRBJ2-2	TRBV7-3	.	TGTGCCAGCAGCCCCCGACAGGATCGGGAGCTGTTTTTT	CASSPRQDRELFF
.	TRBJ2-2	TRBV29-1	.	TGCAGCGCTGGAAGGTCGAACACCGGGGAGCTGTTTTTT	CSAGRSNTGELFF
.	TRBJ1-1	TRBV9	.	TGTGCCAGCAGCCCAACTGGGCAGTTCACTGAAGCTTTCTTT	CASSPTGQFTEAFF
.	TRBJ2-6	TRBV28	.	TGTGCCAGCAGTGAAGCTGGGGCCAACGTCCTGACTTTC	CASSEAGANVLTF